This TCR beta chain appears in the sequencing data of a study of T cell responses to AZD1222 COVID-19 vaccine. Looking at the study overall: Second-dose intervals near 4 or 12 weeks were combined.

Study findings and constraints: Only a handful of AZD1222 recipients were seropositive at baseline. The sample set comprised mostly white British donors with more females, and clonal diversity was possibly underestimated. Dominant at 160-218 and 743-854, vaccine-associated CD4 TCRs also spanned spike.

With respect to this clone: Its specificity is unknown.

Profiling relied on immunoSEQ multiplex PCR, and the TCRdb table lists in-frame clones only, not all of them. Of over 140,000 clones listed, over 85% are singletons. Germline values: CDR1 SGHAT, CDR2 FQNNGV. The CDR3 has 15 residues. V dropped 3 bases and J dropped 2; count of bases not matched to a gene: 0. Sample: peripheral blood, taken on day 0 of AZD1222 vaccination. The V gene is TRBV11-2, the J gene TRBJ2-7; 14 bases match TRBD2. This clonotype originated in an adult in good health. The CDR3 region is CASSLGLAGAYEQYF. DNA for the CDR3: TGTGCCAGCAGCTTGGGACTAGCGGGGGCCTACGAGCAGTACTTC.